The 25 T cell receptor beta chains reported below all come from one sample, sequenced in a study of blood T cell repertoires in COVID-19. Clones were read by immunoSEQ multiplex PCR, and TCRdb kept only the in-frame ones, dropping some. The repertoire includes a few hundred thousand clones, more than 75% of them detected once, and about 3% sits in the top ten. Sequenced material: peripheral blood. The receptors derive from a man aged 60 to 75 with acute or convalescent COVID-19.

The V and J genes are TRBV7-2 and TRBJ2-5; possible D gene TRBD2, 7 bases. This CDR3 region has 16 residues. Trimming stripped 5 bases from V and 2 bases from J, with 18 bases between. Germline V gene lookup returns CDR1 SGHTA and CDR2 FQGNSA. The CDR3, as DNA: TGTGCCAGCAGCATTAATAGGGGGGGGACTCAAGAGACCCAGTACTTC. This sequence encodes CASSINRGGTQETQYF.

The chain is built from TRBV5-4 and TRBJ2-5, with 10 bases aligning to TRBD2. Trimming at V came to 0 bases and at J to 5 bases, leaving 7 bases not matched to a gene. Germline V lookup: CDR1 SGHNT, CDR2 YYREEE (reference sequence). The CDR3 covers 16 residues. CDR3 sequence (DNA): TGTGCCAGCAGCTTGGGGGGAGCGGGGGGGCCGGAGACCCAGTACTTC. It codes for CASSLGGAGGPETQYF. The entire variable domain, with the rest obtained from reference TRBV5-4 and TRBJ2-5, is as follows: ETGVTQSPTHLIKTRGQQVTLRCSSQSGHNTVSWYQQALGQGPQFIFQYYREEENGRGNFPPRFSGLQFPNYSSELNVNALELDDSALYLCASSLGGAGGPETQYFGPGTRLLVL.

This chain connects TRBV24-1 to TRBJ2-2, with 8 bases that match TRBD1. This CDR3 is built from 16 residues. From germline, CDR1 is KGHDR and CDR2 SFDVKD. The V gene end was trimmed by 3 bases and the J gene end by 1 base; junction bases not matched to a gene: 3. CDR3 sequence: CATSDPGTGNTGELFF. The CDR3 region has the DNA TGTGCCACCAGTGATCCTGGGACAGGGAACACCGGGGAGCTGTTTTTT.

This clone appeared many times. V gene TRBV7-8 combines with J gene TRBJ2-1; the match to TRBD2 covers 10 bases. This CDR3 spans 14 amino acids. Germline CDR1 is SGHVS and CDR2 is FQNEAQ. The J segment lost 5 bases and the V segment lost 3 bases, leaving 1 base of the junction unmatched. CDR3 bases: TGTGCCAGCAGCTTTAGCGGGGGGCACAATGAGCAGTTCTTC. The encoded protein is CASSFSGGHNEQFF. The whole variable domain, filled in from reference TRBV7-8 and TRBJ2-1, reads GAGVSQSPRYKVAKRGQDVALRCDPISGHVSLFWYQQALGQGPEFLTYFQNEAQLDKSGLPSDRFFAERPEGSVSTLKIQRTQQEDSAVYLCASSFSGGHNEQFFGPGTRLTVL.

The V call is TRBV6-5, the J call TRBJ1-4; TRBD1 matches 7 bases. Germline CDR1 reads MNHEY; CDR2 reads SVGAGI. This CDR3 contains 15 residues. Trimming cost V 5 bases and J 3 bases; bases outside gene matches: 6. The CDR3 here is CASSPDRAANEKLFF. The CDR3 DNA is TGTGCCAGCAGTCCCGACAGGGCAGCTAATGAAAAACTGTTTTTT.

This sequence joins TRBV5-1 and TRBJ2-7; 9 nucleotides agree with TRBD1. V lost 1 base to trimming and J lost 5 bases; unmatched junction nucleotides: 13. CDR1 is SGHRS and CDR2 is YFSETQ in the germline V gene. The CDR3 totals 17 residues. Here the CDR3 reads CASSLSISGQGFHEQYF. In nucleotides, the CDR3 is TGCGCCAGCAGCTTGAGTATTAGCGGACAGGGGTTCCACGAGCAGTACTTC.

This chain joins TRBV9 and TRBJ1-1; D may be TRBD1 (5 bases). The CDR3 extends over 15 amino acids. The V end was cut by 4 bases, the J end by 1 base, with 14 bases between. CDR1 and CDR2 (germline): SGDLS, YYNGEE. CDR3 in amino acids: CASSTGPARNTEAFF. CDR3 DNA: TGTGCCAGCAGCACAGGACCAGCACGGAACACTGAAGCTTTCTTT.

This chain's CDR3 is CASSFWTAMNTEAFF. The CDR3 DNA is TGTGCCAGCAGCTTCTGGACAGCTATGAACACTGAAGCTTTCTTT. This chain links TRBV7-2 with TRBJ1-1, with a possible D match to TRBD1 (6 bases). Germline V gene data show CDR1 as SGHTA and CDR2 as FQGNSA. This CDR3 has 15 residues. V was cut by 3 bases and J by 0 bases, with 11 bases left in between.

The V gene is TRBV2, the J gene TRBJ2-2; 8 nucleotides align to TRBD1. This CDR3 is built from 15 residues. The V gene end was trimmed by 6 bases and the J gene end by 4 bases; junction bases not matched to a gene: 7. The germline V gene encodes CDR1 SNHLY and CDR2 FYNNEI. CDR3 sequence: CASRFDRGSTGELFF. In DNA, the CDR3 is TGTGCCAGCAGATTTGACAGGGGAAGCACCGGGGAGCTGTTTTTT.

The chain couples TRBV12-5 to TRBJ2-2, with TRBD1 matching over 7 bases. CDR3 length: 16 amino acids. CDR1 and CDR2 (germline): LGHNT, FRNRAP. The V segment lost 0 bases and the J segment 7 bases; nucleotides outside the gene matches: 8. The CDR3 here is CASGLVLLGGSGELFF. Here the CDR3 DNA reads TGTGCTAGTGGTTTGGTACTTTTAGGGGGCAGCGGGGAGCTGTTTTTT.

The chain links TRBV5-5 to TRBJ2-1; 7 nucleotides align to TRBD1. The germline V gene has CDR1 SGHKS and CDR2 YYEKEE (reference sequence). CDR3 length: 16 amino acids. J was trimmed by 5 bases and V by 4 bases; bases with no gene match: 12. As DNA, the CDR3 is TGTGCCAGCAGCCCTTCAGGGACAGCCGGTCACAATGAGCAGTTCTTC. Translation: CASSPSGTAGHNEQFF. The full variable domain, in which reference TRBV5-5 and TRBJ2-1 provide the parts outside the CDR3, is DAGVTQSPTHLIKTRGQQVTLRCSPISGHKSVSWYQQVLGQGPQFIFQYYEKEERGRGNFPDRFSARQFPNYSSELNVNALLLGDSALYLCASSPSGTAGHNEQFFGPGTRLTVL.

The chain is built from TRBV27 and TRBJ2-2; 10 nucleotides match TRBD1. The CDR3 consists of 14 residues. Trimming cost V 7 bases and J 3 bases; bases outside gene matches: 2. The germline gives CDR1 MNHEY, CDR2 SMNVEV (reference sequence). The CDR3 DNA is TGTGCCAGCAAAGGACAGGGGGACACCGGGGAGCTGTTTTTT. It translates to CASKGQGDTGELFF.

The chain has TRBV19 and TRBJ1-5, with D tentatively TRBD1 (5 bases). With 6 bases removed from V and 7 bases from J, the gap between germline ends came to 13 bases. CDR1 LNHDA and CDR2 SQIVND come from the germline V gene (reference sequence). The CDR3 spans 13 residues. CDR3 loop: CASSARTLQPQHF. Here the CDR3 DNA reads TGTGCCAGTAGCGCCCGGACACTCCAGCCCCAGCATTTT.

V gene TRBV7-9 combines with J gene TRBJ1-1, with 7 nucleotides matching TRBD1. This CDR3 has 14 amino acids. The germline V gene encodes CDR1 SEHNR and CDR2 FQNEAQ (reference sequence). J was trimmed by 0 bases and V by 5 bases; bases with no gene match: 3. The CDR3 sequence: CASSIQGMNTEAFF. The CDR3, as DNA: TGTGCCAGCAGCATACAGGGGATGAACACTGAAGCTTTCTTT.

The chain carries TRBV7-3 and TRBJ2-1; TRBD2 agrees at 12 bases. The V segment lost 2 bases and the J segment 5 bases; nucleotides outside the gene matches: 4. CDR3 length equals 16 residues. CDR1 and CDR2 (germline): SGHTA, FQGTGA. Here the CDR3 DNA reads TGTGCCAGCAGCTTACGGACTAGCGGGGTTCACAATGAGCAGTTCTTC. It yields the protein CASSLRTSGVHNEQFF. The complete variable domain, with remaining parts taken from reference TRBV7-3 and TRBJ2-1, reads GAGVSQTPSNKVTEKGKYVELRCDPISGHTALYWYRQSLGQGPEFLIYFQGTGAADDSGLPNDRFFAVRPEGSVSTLKIQRTERGDSAVYLCASSLRTSGVHNEQFFGPGTRLTVL.

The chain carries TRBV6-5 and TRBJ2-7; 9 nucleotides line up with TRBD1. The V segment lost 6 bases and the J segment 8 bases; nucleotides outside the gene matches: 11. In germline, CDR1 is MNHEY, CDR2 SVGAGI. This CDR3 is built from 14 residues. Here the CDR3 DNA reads TGTGCCAGCAGGCCACCGGGACAGGGTCCCAAGCAGTACTTC. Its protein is CASRPPGQGPKQYF.

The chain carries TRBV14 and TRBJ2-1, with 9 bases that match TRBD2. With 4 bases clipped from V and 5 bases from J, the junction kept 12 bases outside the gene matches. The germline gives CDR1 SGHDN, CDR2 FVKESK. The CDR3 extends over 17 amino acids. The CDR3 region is CASSLQVAGGVDNEQFF. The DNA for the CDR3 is TGTGCCAGCAGCCTCCAGGTGGCGGGGGGGGTAGACAATGAGCAGTTCTTC.

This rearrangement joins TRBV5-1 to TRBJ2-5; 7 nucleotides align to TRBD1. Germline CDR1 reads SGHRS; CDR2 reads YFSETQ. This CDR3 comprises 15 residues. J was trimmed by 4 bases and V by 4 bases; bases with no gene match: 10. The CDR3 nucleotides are TGCGCCAGCAGCCCACTGCCCCCAGGGGGAGAGACCCAGTACTTC. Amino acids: CASSPLPPGGETQYF.

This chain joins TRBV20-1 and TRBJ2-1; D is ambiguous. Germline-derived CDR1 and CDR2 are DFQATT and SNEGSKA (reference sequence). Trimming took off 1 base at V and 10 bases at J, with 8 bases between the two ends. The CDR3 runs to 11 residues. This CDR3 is CSARAGPEQFF. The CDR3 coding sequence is TGCAGTGCTAGAGCCGGTCCCGAGCAGTTCTTC.

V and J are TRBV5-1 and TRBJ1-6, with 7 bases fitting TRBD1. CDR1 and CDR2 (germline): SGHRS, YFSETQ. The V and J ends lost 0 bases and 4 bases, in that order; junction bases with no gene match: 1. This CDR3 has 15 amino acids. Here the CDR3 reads CASSLAGGYNSPLHF. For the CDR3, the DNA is TGCGCCAGCAGCTTGGCAGGGGGTTATAATTCACCCCTCCACTTT.

The CDR3, as DNA: TGTGCCAGCGCAACGGGACAGGGGACCTACGAGCAGTACTTC. Protein: CASATGQGTYEQYF. The V and J genes are TRBV27 and TRBJ2-7; 10 bases fit TRBD1. In germline, CDR1 is MNHEY, CDR2 SMNVEV (reference sequence). The V segment lost 8 bases and the J segment 2 bases; nucleotides outside the gene matches: 6. The CDR3 covers 14 residues.

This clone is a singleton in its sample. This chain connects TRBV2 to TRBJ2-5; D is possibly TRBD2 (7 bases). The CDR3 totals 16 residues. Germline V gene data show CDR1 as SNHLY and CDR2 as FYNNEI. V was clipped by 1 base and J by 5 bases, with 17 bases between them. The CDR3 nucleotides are TGTGCCAGCAGTGAAGACCTGGCGGGGGCCGGGGAGACCCAGTACTTC. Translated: CASSEDLAGAGETQYF.

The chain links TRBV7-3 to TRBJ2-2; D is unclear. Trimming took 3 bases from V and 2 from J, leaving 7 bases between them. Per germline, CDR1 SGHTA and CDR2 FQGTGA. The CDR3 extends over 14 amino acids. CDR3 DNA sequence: TGTGCCAGCAGCTTCTTGCTAAACACCGGGGAGCTGTTTTTT. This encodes CASSFLLNTGELFF.

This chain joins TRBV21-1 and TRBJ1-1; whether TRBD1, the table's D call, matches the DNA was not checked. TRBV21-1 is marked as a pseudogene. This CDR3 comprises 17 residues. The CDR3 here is CASSKTLLTGLNTEAFF. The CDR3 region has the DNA TGTGCCAGCAGCAAAACCCTACTGACAGGTTTGAACACTGAAGCTTTCTTT.

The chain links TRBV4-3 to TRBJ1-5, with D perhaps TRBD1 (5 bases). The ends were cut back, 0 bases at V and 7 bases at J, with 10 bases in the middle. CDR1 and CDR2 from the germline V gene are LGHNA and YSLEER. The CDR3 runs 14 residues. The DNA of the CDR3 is TGCGCCAGCAGCCAAGAGGCAGGGAAGCAGCCCCAGCATTTT. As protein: CASSQEAGKQPQHF.